One sample yielded the 5 T cell receptor beta chains listed below, sequenced in a study of blood T cell repertoires in COVID-19. Sequenced by immunoSEQ multiplex PCR; TCRdb stores in-frame clones only, minus some. The data hold fewer than 70,000 clones, with 85% to 90% observed a single time. The sequenced material came from peripheral blood. These receptors originate from a man older than 75 with acute or convalescent COVID-19.

The V gene is TRBV28, the J gene TRBJ2-3; TRBD2 is a possible D gene (5 bases). Trimming removed 6 bases from V and 1 base from J, with 17 bases in between. CDR3 length: 16 residues. Germline CDR1 is MDHEN and CDR2 is SYDVKM. CDR3 DNA sequence: TGTGCCAGCAGCTTGGGAGCGGTCCCAGGCACAGATACGCAGTATTTT. Amino acid sequence: CASSLGAVPGTDTQYF.

The rearrangement links TRBV19 to TRBJ2-7, with 7 bases that match TRBD1. V lost 6 bases, J lost 0 bases, and 26 bases stayed unmatched. Germline lookup yields CDR1 LNHDA and CDR2 SQIVND (reference sequence). The CDR3 is 21 amino acids. As DNA, the CDR3 is TGTGCCAGTAGAGGGGACAGAGCCCTTACCAAGGGAGCGCAGAGCTCCTACGAGCAGTACTTC. This sequence encodes CASRGDRALTKGAQSSYEQYF.

The chain recombines TRBV19 with TRBJ2-1; the match to TRBD2 covers 8 bases. Germline V gene data show CDR1 as LNHDA and CDR2 as SQIVND (reference sequence). Trimming at V came to 5 bases and at J to 1 base, leaving 10 bases not matched to a gene. CDR3 length: 17 amino acids. CDR3 sequence: CASSLVTSAGSYNEQFF. CDR3 sequence (DNA): TGTGCCAGTAGTCTCGTGACTAGCGCGGGGTCCTACAATGAGCAGTTCTTC.

The chain carries TRBV11-1 and TRBJ2-1, with D tentatively TRBD1 (6 bases). Germline CDR1 and CDR2: SGHAT and FQDESV (reference sequence). This CDR3 has 15 amino acids. V lost 1 base and J 7 bases, leaving 14 bases between the germline ends. The CDR3 sequence: CASSLVARRGNEQFF. CDR3 nucleotide sequence: TGTGCCAGCAGCTTAGTTGCTCGCAGGGGAAATGAGCAGTTCTTC. The complete variable domain, with remaining parts taken from reference TRBV11-1 and TRBJ2-1, reads EAEVAQSPRYKITEKSQAVAFWCDPISGHATLYWYRQILGQGPELLVQFQDESVVDDSQLPKDRFSAERLKGVDSTLKIQPAELGDSAMYLCASSLVARRGNEQFFGPGTRLTVL.

This clone was detected only once. The CDR3 sequence is CSGLVRDTQYF. The CDR3 DNA sequence: TGCAGCGGGCTGGTCCGAGATACGCAGTATTTT. This chain uses TRBV29-1 with TRBJ2-3; unclear D gene. Germline V gives CDR1 SQVTM, CDR2 ANQGSEA. The V and J ends lost 7 bases and 5 bases respectively, with 10 bases between them. The CDR3 runs 11 residues.